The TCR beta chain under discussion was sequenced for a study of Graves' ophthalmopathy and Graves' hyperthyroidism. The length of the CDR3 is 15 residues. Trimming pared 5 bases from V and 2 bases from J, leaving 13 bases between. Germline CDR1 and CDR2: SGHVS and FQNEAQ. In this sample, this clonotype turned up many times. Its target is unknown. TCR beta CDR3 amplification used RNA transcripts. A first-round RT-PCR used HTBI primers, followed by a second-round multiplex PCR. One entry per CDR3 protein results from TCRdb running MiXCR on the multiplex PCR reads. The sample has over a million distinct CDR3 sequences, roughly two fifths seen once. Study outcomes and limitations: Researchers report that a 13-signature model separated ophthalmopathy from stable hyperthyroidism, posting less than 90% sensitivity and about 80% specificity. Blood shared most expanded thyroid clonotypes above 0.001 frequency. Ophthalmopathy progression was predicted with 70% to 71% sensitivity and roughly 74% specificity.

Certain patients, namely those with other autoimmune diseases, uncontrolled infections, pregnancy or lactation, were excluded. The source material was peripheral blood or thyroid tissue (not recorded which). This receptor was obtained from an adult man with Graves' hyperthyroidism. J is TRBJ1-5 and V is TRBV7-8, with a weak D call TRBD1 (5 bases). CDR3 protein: CASSLQGVGNQPQHF. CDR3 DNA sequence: TGTGCCAGCAGCCTGCAGGGAGTAGGCAATCAGCCCCAGCATTTT.